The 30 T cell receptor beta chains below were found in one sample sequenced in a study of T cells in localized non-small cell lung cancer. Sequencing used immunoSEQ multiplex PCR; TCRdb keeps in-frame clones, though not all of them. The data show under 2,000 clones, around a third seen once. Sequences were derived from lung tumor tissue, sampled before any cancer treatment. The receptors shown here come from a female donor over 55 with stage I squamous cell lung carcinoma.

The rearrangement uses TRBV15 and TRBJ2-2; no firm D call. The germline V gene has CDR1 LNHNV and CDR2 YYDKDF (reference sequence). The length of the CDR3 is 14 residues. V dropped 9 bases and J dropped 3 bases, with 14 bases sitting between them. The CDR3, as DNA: TGTGCCACGAATGAAGATGCGGACACCGGGGAGCTGTTTTTT. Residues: CATNEDADTGELFF.

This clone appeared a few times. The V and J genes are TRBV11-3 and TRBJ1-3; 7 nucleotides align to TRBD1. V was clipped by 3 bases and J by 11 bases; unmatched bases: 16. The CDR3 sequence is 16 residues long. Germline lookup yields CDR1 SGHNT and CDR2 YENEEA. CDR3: CASSLEGAKGTAPIYF. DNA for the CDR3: TGTGCCAGCAGCTTGGAGGGGGCGAAGGGGACGGCGCCCATATATTTT. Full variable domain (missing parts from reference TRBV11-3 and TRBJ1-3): EAGVVQSPRYKIIEKKQPVAFWCNPISGHNTLYWYLQNLGQGPELLIRYENEEAVDDSQLPKDRFSAERLKGVDSTLKIQPAELGDSAVYLCASSLEGAKGTAPIYFGEGSWLTVV.

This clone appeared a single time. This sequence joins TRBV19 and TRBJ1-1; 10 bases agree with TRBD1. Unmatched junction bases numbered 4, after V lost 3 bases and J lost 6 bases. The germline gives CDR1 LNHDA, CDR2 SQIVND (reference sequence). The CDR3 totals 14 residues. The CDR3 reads CASSIGTGEAEAFF. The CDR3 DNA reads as TGTGCCAGTAGTATCGGGACAGGGGAGGCTGAAGCTTTCTTT.

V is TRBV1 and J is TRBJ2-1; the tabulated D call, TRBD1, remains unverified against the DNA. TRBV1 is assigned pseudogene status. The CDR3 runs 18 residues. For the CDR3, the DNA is TGCACCAGCAGCTACTACCGGGACAGGGGGCCTCGTGATTATGAGCAGTTCTTC. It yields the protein CTSSYYRDRGPRDYEQFF.

Written as DNA, the CDR3 is TGTGCCAGCTCACAGGACAGGGGGAGAGGCTACACCTTC. This translates into CASSQDRGRGYTF. J is TRBJ1-2 and V is TRBV18; 10 positions match TRBD1. The V gene's germline CDR1 is KGHSH and CDR2 LQKENI. Trimming took 4 bases from V and 8 from J; bases not matched to a gene: 4. The CDR3 is made up of 13 amino acids.

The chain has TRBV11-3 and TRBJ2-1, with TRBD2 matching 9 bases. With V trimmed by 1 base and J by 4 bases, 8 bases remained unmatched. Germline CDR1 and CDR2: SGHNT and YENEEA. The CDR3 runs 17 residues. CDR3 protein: CASSLGSGRGAYNEQFF. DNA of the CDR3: TGTGCCAGCAGCTTAGGTAGCGGGAGAGGGGCTTACAATGAGCAGTTCTTC.

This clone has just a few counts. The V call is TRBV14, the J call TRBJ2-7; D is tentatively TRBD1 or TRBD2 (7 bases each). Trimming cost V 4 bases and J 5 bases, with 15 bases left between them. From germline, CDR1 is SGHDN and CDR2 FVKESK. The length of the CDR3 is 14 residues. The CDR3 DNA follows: TGTGCCAGCAGCCGAAAGGGAGGGGGCCACGAGCAGTACTTC. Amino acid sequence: CASSRKGGGHEQYF. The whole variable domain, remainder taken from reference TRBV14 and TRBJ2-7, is EAGVTQFPSHSVIEKGQTVTLRCDPISGHDNLYWYRRVMGKEIKFLLHFVKESKQDESGMPNNRFLAERTGGTYSTLKVQPAELEDSGVYFCASSRKGGGHEQYFGPGTRLTVT.

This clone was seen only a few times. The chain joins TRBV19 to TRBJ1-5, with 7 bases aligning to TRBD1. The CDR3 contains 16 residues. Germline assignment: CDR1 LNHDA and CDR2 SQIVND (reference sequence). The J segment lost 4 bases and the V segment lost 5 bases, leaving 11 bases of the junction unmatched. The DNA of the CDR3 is TGTGCCAGTAGTGCCACCGGGACAGCAGTTAATCAGCCCCAGCATTTT. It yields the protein CASSATGTAVNQPQHF.

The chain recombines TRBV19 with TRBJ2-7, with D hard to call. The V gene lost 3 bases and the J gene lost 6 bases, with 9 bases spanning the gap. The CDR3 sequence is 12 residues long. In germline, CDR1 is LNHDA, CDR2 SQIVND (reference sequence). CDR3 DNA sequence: TGTGCCAGTAGTATCAGTCCTCTCGAGCAGTACTTC. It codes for CASSISPLEQYF.

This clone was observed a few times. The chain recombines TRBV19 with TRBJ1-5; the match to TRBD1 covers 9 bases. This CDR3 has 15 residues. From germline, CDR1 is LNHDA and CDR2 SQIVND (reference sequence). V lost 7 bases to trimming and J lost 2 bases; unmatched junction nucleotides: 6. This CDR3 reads CASTDRGARNQPQHF. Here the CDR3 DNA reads TGTGCCAGTACGGACAGGGGAGCTCGCAATCAGCCCCAGCATTTT.

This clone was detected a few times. The CDR3 sequence is CATSRDLGGALSYEQYF. CDR3 nucleotide sequence: TGTGCCACCAGCAGAGATCTCGGGGGGGCTCTCTCCTACGAGCAGTACTTC. V gene TRBV15 combines with J gene TRBJ2-7, with 8 nucleotides matching TRBD2. J lost 0 bases, V lost 0 bases, and 7 bases had no gene match. CDR3 length: 17 amino acids. CDR1 and CDR2 (germline): LNHNV, YYDKDF (reference sequence).

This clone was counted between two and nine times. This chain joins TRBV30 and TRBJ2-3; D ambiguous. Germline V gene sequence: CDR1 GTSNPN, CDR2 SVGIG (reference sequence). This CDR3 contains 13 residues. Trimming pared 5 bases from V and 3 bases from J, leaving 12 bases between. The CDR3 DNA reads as TGTGCCTGGGAGCCGGGCTCTACAGATACGCAGTATTTT. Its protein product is CAWEPGSTDTQYF.

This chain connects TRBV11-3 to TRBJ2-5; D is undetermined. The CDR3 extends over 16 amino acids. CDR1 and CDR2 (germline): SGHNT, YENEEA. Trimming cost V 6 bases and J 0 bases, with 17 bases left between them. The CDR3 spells CASSRTGRPYQETQYF. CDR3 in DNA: TGTGCCAGCAGTAGAACCGGACGGCCGTACCAAGAGACCCAGTACTTC. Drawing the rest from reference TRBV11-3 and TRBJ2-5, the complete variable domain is EAGVVQSPRYKIIEKKQPVAFWCNPISGHNTLYWYLQNLGQGPELLIRYENEEAVDDSQLPKDRFSAERLKGVDSTLKIQPAELGDSAVYLCASSRTGRPYQETQYFGPGTRLLVL.

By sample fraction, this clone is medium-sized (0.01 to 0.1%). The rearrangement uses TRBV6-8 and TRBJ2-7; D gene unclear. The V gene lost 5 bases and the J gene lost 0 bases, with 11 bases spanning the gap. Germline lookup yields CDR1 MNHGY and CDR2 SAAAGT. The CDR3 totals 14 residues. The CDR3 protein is CASSSTLSSYEQYF. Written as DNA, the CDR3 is TGTGCCAGCAGTAGTACCCTCAGCTCCTACGAGCAGTACTTC.

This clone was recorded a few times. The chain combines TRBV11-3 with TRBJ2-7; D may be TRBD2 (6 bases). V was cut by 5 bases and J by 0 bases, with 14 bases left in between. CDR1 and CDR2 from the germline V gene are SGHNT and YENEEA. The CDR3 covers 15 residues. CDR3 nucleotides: TGTGCCAGCAGCCGACCGGGACTGACCTCCTACGAGCAGTACTTC. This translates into CASSRPGLTSYEQYF. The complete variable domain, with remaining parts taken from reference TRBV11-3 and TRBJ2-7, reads EAGVVQSPRYKIIEKKQPVAFWCNPISGHNTLYWYLQNLGQGPELLIRYENEEAVDDSQLPKDRFSAERLKGVDSTLKIQPAELGDSAVYLCASSRPGLTSYEQYFGPGTRLTVT.

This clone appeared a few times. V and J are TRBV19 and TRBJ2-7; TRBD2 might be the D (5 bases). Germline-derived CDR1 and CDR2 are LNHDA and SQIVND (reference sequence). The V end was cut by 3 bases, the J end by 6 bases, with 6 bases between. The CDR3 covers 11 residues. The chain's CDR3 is CASSIGGEQYF. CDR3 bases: TGTGCCAGTAGTATTGGAGGCGAGCAGTACTTC.

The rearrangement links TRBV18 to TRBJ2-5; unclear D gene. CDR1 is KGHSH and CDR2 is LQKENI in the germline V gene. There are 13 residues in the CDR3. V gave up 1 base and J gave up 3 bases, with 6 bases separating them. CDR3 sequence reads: CASSPQGEETQYF. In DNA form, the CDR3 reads TGTGCCAGCTCACCACAAGGTGAAGAGACCCAGTACTTC.

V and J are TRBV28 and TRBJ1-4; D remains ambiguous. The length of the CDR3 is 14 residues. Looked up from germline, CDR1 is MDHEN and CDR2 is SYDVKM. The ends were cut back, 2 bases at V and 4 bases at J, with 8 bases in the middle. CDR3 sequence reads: CASSLPGYNEKLFF. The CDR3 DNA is TGTGCCAGCAGTTTACCGGGCTATAATGAAAAACTGTTTTTT.

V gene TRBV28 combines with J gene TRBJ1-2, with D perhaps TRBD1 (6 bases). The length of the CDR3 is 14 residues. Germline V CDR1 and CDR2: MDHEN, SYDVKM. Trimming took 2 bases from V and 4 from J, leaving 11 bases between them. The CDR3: CASSLRQDFYGYTF. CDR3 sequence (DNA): TGTGCCAGCAGTTTACGACAGGACTTCTATGGCTACACCTTC.

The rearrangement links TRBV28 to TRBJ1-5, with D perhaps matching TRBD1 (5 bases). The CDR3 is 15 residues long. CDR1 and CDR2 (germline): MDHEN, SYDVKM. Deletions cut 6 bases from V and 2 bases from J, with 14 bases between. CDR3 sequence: CASRSSGVRNQPQHF. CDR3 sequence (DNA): TGTGCCAGCAGATCGTCGGGGGTGCGCAATCAGCCCCAGCATTTT.

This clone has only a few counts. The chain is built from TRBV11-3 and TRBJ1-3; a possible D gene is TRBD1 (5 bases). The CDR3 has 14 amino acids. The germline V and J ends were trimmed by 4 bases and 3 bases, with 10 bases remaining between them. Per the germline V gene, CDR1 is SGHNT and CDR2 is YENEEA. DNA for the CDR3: TGTGCCAGCAGCTCAGGGCCCTTTGGAAACACCATATATTTT. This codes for CASSSGPFGNTIYF.

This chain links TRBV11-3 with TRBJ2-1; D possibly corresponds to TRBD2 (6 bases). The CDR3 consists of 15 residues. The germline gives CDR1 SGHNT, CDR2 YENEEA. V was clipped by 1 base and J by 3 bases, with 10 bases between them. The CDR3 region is CASSLGGTYYNEQFF. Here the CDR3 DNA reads TGTGCCAGCAGCTTAGGGGGGACTTACTACAATGAGCAGTTCTTC. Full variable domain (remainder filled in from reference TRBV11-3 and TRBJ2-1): EAGVVQSPRYKIIEKKQPVAFWCNPISGHNTLYWYLQNLGQGPELLIRYENEEAVDDSQLPKDRFSAERLKGVDSTLKIQPAELGDSAVYLCASSLGGTYYNEQFFGPGTRLTVL.

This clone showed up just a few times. CDR3 sequence (DNA): TGTGCCAGCAGTACAGGGTTCACGCAAGAGACCCAGTACTTC. Its translation: CASSTGFTQETQYF. The rearrangement links TRBV28 to TRBJ2-5; D possibly corresponds to TRBD1 (6 bases). The V and J ends lost 5 bases and 2 bases respectively, with 12 bases between them. Looked up from germline, CDR1 is MDHEN and CDR2 is SYDVKM. The CDR3 sequence is 14 residues long. The variable domain in full, completed from reference TRBV28 and TRBJ2-5, reads DVKVTQSSRYLVKRTGEKVFLECVQDMDHENMFWYRQDPGLGLRLIYFSYDVKMKEKGDIPEGYSVSREKKERFSLILESASTNQTSMYLCASSTGFTQETQYFGPGTRLLVL.

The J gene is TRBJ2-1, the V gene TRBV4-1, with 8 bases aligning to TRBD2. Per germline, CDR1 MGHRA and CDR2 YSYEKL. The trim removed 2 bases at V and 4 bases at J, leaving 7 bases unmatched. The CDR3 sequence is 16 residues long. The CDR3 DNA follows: TGCGCCAGCAGCCAAAGGCACGGGAGGGGTTACAATGAGCAGTTCTTC. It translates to CASSQRHGRGYNEQFF.

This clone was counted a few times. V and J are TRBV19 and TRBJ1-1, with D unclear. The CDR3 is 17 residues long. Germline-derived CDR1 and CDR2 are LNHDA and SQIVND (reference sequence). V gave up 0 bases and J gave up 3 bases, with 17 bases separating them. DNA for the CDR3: TGTGCCAGTAGTATAGAAGGCAGAGATAACCGTTACACTGAAGCTTTCTTT. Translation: CASSIEGRDNRYTEAFF.

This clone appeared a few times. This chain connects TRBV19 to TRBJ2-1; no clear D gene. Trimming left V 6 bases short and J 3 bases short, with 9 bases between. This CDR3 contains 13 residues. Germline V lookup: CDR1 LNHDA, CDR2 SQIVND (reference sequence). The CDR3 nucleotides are TGTGCCAGTAGCCGGATCCTCTACAATGAGCAGTTCTTC. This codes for CASSRILYNEQFF. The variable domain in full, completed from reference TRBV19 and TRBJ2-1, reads DGGITQSPKYLFRKEGQNVTLSCEQNLNHDAMYWYRQDPGQGLRLIYYSQIVNDFQKGDIAEGYSVSREKKESFPLTVTSAQKNPTAFYLCASSRILYNEQFFGPGTRLTVL.

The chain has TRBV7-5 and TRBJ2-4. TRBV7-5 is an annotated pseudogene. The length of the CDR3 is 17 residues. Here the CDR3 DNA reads TGTGCCAGCAGCACTACAGGGTTGGGGAGGTCGGAAAACATTCAGTACTTC. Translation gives CASSTTGLGRSENIQYF.

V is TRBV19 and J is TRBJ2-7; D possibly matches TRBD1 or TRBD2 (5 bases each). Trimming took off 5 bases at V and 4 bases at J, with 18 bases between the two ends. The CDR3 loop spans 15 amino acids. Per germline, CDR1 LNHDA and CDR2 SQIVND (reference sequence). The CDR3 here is CASSGGPISEYEQYF. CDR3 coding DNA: TGTGCCAGTAGTGGGGGACCGATATCGGAGTACGAGCAGTACTTC.

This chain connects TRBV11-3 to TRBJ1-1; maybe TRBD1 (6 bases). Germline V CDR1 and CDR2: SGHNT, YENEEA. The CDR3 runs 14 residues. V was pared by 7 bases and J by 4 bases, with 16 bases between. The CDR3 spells CASTTGGGGTEAFF. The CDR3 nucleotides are TGTGCCAGCACCACGGGAGGAGGGGGCACTGAAGCTTTCTTT.

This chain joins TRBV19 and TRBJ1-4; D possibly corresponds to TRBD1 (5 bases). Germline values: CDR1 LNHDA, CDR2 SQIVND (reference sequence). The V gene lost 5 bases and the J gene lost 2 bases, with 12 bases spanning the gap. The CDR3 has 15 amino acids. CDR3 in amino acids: CASSRGKTTNEKLFF. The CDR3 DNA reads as TGTGCCAGTAGTCGGGGGAAGACCACTAATGAAAAACTGTTTTTT.